What follows is one T cell receptor beta chain and its context. The antigen this receptor binds is unknown. Base qualities are missing; no much larger clone stands one base away. This specimen comes from a study of a mutant IDH1 vaccine in newly diagnosed glioma (dated by TCRdb to about 2021). Some background on the complete study: Patients were given eight vaccinations, in weeks 1, 3, 5, 7, 11, 15, 19 and 23, which matched visits V03 through V10. Vaccination started 4-6 weeks after radiotherapy alone, or was given together with temozolomide cycles in the groups whose treatment included chemotherapy. Of the approximately 30 treated patients, approximately 62% were male and around 40% were female, and a mean age of around 40 years was recorded. Before enrollment, most patients had been given radiochemotherapy with temozolomide as standard therapy, while the rest had received either radiotherapy alone or temozolomide alone. Peripheral blood was drawn at six visits: V03 (baseline), V05, V07, V10, V12 and V13. Longitudinal TCRB deep sequencing was performed for 20 to 30 treated patients wherever samples were available for exploratory analyses. The full study reports these points: Pseudoprogression seemed to be unrelated to changes in the top peripheral T cell clonotypes found by TCRB sequencing. According to the authors, sample limitations meant that analyses of patient blood samples could not be reproduced. Across multiple MHC alleles, vaccine-induced immune responses were seen in approximately 93% of patients. Selection of PBMC samples for TCRB deep sequencing was based on availability.

The time point tag for this specimen amounts to: week 11, during vaccination. Each vaccine dose, consisting of 300 ug of a 20-mer mutant IDH1 peptide in Montanide, was administered subcutaneously with topical imiquimod. All donors had newly diagnosed IDH1-mutant astrocytomas of WHO grade 3 or 4 that showed loss of nuclear ATRX. The samples were drawn from NOA16, a multicentre, single-arm, open-label phase I trial in Germany that tested a mutant IDH1 peptide vaccine in humans for the first time. Genomic DNA for TCRB sequencing was extracted from EDTA blood using the DNeasy Blood and Tissue Kit. A distance of 12 bases separates the germline ends of V and J, which lose 6 bases and 4 bases respectively. The CDR3 sequence holds 13 residues, the cysteine and phenylalanine included. The read is trimmed to its CDR3 DNA, 39 bases read in frame from base 1. CDR1 MNHEY and CDR2 SVGAGI are derived from the germline V gene.

The library was built by means of the immunoSEQ multiplex PCR assay. Rearranged TCR beta chain sequences were amplified using the hsTCRB Kit according to the manufacturer's protocol. TCRB libraries were sequenced on an Illumina MiSeq. Per the original workflow: Demultiplexing, trimming and gene mapping were performed with the kit vendor's proprietary platform. Not all clones reach the TCRdb copy of this immuneACCESS table, which keeps in-frame sequences only. Checked studies attribute under half of the gap to unresolved V genes and leave the rest unexplained. V and J calls and clone size follow that table, whereas D and trimming were derived from the DNA. This sample is represented by about 36,000 clones; under 90% of them were singletons. Less than 15% of the sample is taken by the ten largest.

The chain couples TRBV6-5 to TRBJ2-5; TRBD2 is a possible D gene, resting on 6 matching bases. This clonotype was obtained from a woman in her 30s with glioma. Some clones in this sample may be carry-over from other donors' samples. This material consisted of peripheral blood mononuclear cells (PBMCs), taken from a glioma patient whose treatment included an IDH1 peptide vaccine. The CDR3 region reads CASSYGTAETQYF. The nucleotide sequence reads as follows: TGTGCCAGCAGCTACGGGACTGCAGAGACCCAGTACTTC.